This entry is about one TCR beta chain. Antigen: not known. This specimen comes from a study of T cell clonotyping in hematopoietic cell transplantation. Findings of the study overall: Broader posttransplant TCR repertoire diversity was predicted by graft donor and pretransplant recipient Inverse Simpson Index values. Few recipient clonotypes overlapped donors; over 95% were de novo at given depth. After transplant, recipient diversity fell while pathologically expanded clonotypes grew through day 180.

Only in-frame clones appear in the TCRdb table, and some are missing; sequencing was by immunoSEQ multiplex PCR. Of approximately 4,000 clones in the sample, around 18% are singletons; the top ten hold approximately 19%. Trimming left V 6 bases short and J 2 bases short, with 16 bases between. In germline, CDR1 is MNHEY, CDR2 SVGAGI. The CDR3 has 15 amino acids. This TCR came from a male patient in his forties or fifties who had an allogeneic stem cell transplant from a related donor, so the T cells may come from the graft donor. Some clones in this sample may be carry-over from other donors' samples. The chain carries TRBV6-5 and TRBJ1-2; unclear D gene. The specimen comprised peripheral blood mononuclear cells, sampled 30 days after allogeneic stem cell transplant. The CDR3, as DNA: TGTGCCAGCAGCCCCTACTATCTAGGCAACTATGGCTACACCTTC. It codes for CASSPYYLGNYGYTF.